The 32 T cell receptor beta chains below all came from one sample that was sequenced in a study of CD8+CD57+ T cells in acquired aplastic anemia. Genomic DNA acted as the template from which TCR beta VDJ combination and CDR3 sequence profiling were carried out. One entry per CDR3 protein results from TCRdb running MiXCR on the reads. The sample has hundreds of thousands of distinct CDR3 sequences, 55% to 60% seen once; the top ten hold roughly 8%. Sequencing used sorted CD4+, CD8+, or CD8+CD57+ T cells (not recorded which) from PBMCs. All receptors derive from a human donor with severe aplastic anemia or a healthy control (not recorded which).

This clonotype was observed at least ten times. CDR3 DNA sequence: TGTGCCAGCAGCCCTGGGGTATGGGTACGGTCCTACGAGCAGTACTTC. Translated, it gives CASSPGVWVRSYEQYF. The chain couples TRBV6-1 to TRBJ2-7; D ambiguous. CDR3 length: 16 amino acids. The germline CDR1 and CDR2 sequences are MNHNS and SASEGT. V was cut by 6 bases and J by 1 base, with 19 bases left in between.

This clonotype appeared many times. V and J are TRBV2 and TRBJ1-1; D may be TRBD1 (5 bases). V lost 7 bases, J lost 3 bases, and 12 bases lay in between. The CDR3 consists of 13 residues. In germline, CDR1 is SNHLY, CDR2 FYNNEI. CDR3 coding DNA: TGTGCCAGCATCCCTCGGGGGGACACTGAAGCTTTCTTT. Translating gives CASIPRGDTEAFF.

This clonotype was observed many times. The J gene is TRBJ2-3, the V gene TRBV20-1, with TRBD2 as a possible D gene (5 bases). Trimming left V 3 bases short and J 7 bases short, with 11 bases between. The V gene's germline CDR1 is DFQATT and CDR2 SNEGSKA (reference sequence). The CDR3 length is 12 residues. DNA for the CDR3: TGCAGTGCTAGGGACTCAAGATATACGCAGTATTTT. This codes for CSARDSRYTQYF.

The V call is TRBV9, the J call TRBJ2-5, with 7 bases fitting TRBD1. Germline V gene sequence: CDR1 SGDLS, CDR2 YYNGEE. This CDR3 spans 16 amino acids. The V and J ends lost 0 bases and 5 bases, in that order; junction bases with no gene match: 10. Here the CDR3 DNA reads TGTGCCAGCAGCGTAGGTGTAGGGGGCTCCGGGGAGACCCAGTACTTC. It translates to CASSVGVGGSGETQYF.

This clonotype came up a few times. CDR3 nucleotide sequence: TGTGCCAGCAGTTTGACTAACACTGAAGCTTTCTTT. Its translation: CASSLTNTEAFF. The chain has TRBV12-3 or TRBV12-4 and TRBJ1-1; D remains unclear. This CDR3 is built from 12 residues. The V gene lost 3 bases and the J gene lost 2 bases, with 4 bases spanning the gap.

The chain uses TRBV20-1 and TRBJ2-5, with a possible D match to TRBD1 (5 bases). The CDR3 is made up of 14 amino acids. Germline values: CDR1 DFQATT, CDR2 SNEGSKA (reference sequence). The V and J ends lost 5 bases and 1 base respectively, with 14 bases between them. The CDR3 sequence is CSASKPDIQETQYF. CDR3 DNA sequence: TGCAGTGCTTCCAAGCCGGACATCCAAGAGACCCAGTACTTC.

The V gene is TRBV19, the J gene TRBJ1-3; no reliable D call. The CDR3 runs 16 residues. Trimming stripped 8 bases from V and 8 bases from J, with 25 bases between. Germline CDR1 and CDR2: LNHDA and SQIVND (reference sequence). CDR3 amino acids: CASQRRATNYGYTIYF. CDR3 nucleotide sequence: TGTGCCAGTCAAAGGAGGGCTACTAACTATGGCTACACCATATATTTT.

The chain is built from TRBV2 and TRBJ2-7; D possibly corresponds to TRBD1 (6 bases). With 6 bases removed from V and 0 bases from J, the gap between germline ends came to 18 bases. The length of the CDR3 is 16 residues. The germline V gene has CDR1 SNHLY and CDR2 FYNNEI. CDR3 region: CASRPRDRGGSYEQYF. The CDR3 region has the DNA TGTGCCAGCAGACCCCGGGACCGAGGGGGCTCCTACGAGCAGTACTTC.

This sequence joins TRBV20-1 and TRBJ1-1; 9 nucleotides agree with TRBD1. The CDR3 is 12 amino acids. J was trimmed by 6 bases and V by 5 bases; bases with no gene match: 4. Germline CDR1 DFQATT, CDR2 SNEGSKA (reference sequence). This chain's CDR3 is CSARQGGSEAFF. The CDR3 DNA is TGCAGTGCTCGACAGGGGGGCTCTGAAGCTTTCTTT.

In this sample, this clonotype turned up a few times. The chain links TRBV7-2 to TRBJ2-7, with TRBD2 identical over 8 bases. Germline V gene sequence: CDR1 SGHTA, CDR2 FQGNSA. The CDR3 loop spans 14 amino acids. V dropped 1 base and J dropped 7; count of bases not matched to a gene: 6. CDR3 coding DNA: TGTGCCAGCAGCTTAGGGAAACTAGCGGCTGAGCAGTACTTC. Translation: CASSLGKLAAEQYF.

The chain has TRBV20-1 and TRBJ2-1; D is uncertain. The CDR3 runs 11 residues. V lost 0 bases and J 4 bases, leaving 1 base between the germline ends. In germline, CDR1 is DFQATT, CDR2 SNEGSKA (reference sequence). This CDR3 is CSAREYNEQFF. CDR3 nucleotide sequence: TGCAGTGCTAGAGAATACAATGAGCAGTTCTTC.

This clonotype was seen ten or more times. Here the CDR3 DNA reads TGTGCCAGCAGCTTAGCGCTGGGGGGGGACTCCTACAATGAGCAGTTCTTC. This codes for CASSLALGGDSYNEQFF. This rearrangement joins TRBV7-9 to TRBJ2-1; 7 positions agree with TRBD2. Per the germline V gene, CDR1 is SEHNR and CDR2 is FQNEAQ (reference sequence). CDR3 length equals 17 residues. V lost 0 bases and J lost 0; bases outside the gene matches: 5.

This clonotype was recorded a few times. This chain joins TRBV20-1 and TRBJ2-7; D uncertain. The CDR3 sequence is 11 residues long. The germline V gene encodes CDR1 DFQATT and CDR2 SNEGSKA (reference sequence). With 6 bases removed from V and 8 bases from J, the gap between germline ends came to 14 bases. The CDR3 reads CSATPSTQQYF. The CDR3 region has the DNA TGCAGTGCCACCCCCTCCACGCAGCAGTACTTC.

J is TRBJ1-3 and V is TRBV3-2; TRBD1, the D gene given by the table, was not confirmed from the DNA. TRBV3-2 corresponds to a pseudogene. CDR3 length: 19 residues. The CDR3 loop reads CASSQGGAGLLPSGNTIYF. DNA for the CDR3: TGTGCCAGCAGCCAAGGAGGGGCAGGACTTCTCCCCTCTGGAAACACCATATATTTT.

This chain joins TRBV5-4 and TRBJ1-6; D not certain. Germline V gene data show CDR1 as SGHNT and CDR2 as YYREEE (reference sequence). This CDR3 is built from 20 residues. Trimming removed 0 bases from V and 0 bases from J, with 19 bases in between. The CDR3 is CASSLAPGPTTSSYNSPLHF. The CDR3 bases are TGTGCCAGCAGCTTGGCCCCTGGACCCACAACGAGCTCCTATAATTCACCCCTCCACTTT.

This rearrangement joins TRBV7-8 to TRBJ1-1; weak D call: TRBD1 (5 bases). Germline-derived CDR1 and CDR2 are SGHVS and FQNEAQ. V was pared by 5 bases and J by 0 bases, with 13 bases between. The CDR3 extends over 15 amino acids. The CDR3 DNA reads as TGTGCCAGCAGCCCCATTGACAGCCTGAACACTGAAGCTTTCTTT. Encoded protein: CASSPIDSLNTEAFF.

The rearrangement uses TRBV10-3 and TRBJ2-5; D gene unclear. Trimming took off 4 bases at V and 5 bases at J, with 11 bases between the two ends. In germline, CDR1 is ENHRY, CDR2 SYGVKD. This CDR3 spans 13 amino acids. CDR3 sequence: CAISAGAQETQYF. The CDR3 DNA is TGTGCCATCAGTGCAGGAGCTCAGGAGACCCAGTACTTC.

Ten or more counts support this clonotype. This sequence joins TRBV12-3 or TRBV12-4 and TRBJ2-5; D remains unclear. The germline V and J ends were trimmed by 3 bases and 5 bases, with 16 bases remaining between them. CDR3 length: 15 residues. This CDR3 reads CASSFHPRSGETQYF. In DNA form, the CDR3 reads TGTGCCAGCAGTTTCCACCCGAGGAGTGGGGAGACCCAGTACTTC.

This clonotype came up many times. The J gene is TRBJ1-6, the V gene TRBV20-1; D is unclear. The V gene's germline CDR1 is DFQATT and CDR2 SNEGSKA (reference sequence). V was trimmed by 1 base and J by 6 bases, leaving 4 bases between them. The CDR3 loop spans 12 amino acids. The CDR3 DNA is TGCAGTGCTAGAGGGGTTAATTCACCCCTCCACTTT. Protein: CSARGVNSPLHF.

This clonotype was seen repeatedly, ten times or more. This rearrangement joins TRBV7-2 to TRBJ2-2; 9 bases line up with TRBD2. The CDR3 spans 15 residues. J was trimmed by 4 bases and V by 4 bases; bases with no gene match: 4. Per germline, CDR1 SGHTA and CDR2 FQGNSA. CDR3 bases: TGTGCCAGCAGCTCTGTACTAGCGGGCACCGGGGAGCTGTTTTTT. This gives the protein CASSSVLAGTGELFF.

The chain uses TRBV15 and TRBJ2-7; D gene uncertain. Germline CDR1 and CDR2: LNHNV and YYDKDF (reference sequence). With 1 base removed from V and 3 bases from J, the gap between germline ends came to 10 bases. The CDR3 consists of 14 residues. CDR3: CATSRARAYYEQYF. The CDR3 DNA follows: TGTGCCACCAGCAGAGCAAGGGCTTACTACGAGCAGTACTTC.

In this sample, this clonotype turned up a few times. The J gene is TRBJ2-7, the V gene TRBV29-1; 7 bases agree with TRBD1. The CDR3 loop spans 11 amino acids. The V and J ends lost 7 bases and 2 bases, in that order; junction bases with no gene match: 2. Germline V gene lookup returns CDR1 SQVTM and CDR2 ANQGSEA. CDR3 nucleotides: TGCAGCGGCCAGGGGGCCTACGAGCAGTACTTC. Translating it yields CSGQGAYEQYF.

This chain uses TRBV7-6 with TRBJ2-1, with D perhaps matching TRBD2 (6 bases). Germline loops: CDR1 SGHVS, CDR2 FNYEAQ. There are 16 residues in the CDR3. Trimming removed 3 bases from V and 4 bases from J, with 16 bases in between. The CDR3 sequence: CASSFLSGDSYNEQFF. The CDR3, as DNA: TGTGCCAGCAGCTTTCTCTCCGGGGACTCTTACAATGAGCAGTTCTTC.

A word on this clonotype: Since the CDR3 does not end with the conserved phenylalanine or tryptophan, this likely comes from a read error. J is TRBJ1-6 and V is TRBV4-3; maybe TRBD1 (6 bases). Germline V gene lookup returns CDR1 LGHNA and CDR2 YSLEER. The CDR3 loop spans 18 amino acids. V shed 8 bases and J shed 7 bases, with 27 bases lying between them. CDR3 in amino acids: CASLSHSLKGGQNSPLHL. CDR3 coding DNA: TGCGCCAGCCTCTCCCATTCCCTCAAGGGGGGGCAAAATTCACCCCTCCACCTT.

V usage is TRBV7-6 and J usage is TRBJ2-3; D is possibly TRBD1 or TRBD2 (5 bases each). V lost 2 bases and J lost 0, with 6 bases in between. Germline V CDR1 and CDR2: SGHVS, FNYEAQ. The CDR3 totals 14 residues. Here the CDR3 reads CASSLRGSTDTQYF. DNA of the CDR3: TGTGCCAGCAGCTTACGGGGCAGCACAGATACGCAGTATTTT.

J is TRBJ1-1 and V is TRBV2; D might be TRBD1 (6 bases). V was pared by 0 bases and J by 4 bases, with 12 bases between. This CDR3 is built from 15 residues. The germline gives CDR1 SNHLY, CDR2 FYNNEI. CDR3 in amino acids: CASSEAQGMGTEAFF. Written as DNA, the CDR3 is TGTGCCAGCAGTGAAGCACAGGGAATGGGCACTGAAGCTTTCTTT. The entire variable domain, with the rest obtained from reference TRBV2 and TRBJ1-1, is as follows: EPEVTQTPSHQVTQMGQEVILRCVPISNHLYFYWYRQILGQKVEFLVSFYNNEISEKSEIFDDQFSVERPDGSNFTLKIRSTKLEDSAMYFCASSEAQGMGTEAFFGQGTRLTVV.

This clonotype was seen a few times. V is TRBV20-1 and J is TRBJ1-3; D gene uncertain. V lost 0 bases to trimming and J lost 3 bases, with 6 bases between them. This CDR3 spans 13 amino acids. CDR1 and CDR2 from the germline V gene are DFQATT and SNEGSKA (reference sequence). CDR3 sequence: CSARDLRGNTIYF. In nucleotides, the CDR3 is TGCAGTGCTAGAGACTTACGTGGAAACACCATATATTTT.

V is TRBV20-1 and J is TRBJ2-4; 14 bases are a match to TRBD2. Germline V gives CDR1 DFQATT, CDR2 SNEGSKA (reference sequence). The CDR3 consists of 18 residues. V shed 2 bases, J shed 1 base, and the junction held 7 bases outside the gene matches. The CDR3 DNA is TGCAGTGCTAGACCGACTAGCGGGGGGGCCGGTGCCAAAAACATTCAGTACTTC. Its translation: CSARPTSGGAGAKNIQYF.

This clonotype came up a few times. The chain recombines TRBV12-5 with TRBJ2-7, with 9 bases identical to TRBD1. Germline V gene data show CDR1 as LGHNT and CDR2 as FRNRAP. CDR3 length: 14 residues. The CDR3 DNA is TGTGCCAGCAGTTTAATACAGGGGGCCAGCGAGCAGTACTTC. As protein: CASSLIQGASEQYF.

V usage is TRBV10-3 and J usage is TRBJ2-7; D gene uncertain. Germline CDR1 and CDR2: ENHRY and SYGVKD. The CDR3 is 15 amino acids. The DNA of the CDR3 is TGTACCGTGAGAACGTCAGAGGCGATAGCCTACGAGCAGTACTTC. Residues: CTVRTSEAIAYEQYF.

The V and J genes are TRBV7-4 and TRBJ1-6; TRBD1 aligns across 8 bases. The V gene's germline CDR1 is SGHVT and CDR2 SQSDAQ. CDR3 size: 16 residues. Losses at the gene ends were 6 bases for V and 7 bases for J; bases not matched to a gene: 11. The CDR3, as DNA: TGTGCCAGCAGTGACAGACAGGGGCGGTGGAATTCACCCCTCCACTTT. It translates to CASSDRQGRWNSPLHF. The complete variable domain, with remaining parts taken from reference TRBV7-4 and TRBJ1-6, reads GAGVSQSPRYKVAKRGRDVALRCDSISGHVTLYWYRQTLGQGSEVLTYSQSDAQRDKSGRPSGRFSAERPERSVSTLKIQRTEQGDSAVYLCASSDRQGRWNSPLHFGNGTRLTVT.

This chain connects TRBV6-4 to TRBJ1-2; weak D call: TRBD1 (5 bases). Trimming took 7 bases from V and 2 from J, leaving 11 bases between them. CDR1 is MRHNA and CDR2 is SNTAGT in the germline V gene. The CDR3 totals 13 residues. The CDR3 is CASNEGPNYGYTF. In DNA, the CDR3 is TGTGCCAGCAACGAGGGGCCCAACTATGGCTACACCTTC.